The 23 T cell receptor beta chains below all came from one sample that was sequenced in a study of T-cell reconstitution after alpha-beta-depleted transplantation in children. A library of TCRbeta sequences, prepared with unique molecular identifiers, was generated. MiXCR, run by TCRdb on the PCR reads, gives a single entry per CDR3 protein. The table records about 980,000 distinct CDR3 sequences, about 31% of them present only once. Sequencing used PBMCs, mostly from graft donor cells, obtained 360 days after TCRalphabeta/CD19-depleted stem cell transplant. These receptors all stem from a boy under two years old who had a stem cell transplant for SCID, so the T cells may come from the graft donor.

The sample holds a few counts of this clonotype. The chain is built from TRBV28 and TRBJ2-1; 11 positions agree with TRBD2. The CDR3 runs 20 residues. Germline CDR1 MDHEN, CDR2 SYDVKM. The J segment lost 0 bases and the V segment lost 4 bases, leaving 14 bases of the junction unmatched. CDR3 bases: TGTGCCAGCAGTTCTAGATCTAGCGGGGGGTCCCCACCCTCCTACAATGAGCAGTTCTTC. Translation gives CASSSRSSGGSPPSYNEQFF.

The table lists this clonotype with a few counts. V usage is TRBV5-1 and J usage is TRBJ1-1; D gene uncertain. The length of the CDR3 is 16 residues. Trimming stripped 2 bases from V and 6 bases from J, with 20 bases between. Germline CDR1 is SGHRS and CDR2 is YFSETQ. The CDR3 is CASSFSGSGSSAEAFF. CDR3 DNA sequence: TGCGCCAGCAGCTTCTCCGGGTCCGGCTCTTCCGCTGAAGCTTTCTTT.

The rearrangement joins TRBV12-3 or TRBV12-4 to TRBJ2-1, with 10 bases that match TRBD1. This CDR3 region has 19 residues. V lost 5 bases, J lost 0 bases, and 13 bases stayed unmatched. CDR3 nucleotide sequence: TGTGCCAGCAGTGTCGACAGGGGGCGAGTTTTTGGCTCCTACAATGAGCAGTTCTTC. Its translation is CASSVDRGRVFGSYNEQFF.

This clonotype was counted a few times. The chain links TRBV2 to TRBJ2-1; TRBD2 aligns across 13 bases. The trim removed 0 bases at V and 10 bases at J, leaving 9 bases unmatched. CDR3 length: 17 amino acids. CDR1 is SNHLY, CDR2 FYNNEI, per germline. In DNA, the CDR3 is TGTGCCAGCAGTGAAGCGGTGGGACTAGCGGGGTTGCCCGAGCAGTTCTTC. Its translation is CASSEAVGLAGLPEQFF.

This clonotype was counted only a few times. J is TRBJ2-1 and V is TRBV9, with TRBD2 identical over 7 bases. Trimming at V came to 2 bases and at J to 8 bases, leaving 7 bases not matched to a gene. The germline V gene has CDR1 SGDLS and CDR2 YYNGEE. The CDR3 has 14 amino acids. The chain's CDR3 is CASSVRGGIDEQFF. The CDR3 DNA reads as TGTGCCAGCAGCGTCCGCGGGGGAATCGATGAGCAGTTCTTC.

J is TRBJ1-2 and V is TRBV5-5, with 7 bases lining up with TRBD1. Germline trimming cut 0 bases from V and 2 bases from J; bases unmatched to any gene: 4. Germline CDR1 and CDR2: SGHKS and YYEKEE (reference sequence). The CDR3 has 15 residues. The CDR3 sequence: CASSLAWDSNYGYTF. For the CDR3, the DNA is TGTGCCAGCAGCTTGGCGTGGGACAGCAACTATGGCTACACCTTC.

The chain has TRBV2 and TRBJ2-3; 12 positions agree with TRBD2. The CDR3 is 17 residues long. Per germline, CDR1 SNHLY and CDR2 FYNNEI. The ends lost 6 bases at V and 4 bases at J; junction bases unmatched: 11. DNA for the CDR3: TGTGCCAGCAGGGGAGGACTAGCGGGGAGGGGCGCAGATACGCAGTATTTT. Its protein is CASRGGLAGRGADTQYF.

This clonotype has more than one count but fewer than ten. The chain uses TRBV10-3 and TRBJ2-3, with a tentative D call TRBD1 (6 bases). V was shortened by 8 bases and J by 6 bases, with 12 bases between the two germline ends. Looked up from germline, CDR1 is ENHRY and CDR2 is SYGVKD. The CDR3 totals 12 residues. The CDR3 DNA reads as TGTGCCATCCGGGACACAGCGGATACGCAGTATTTT. This encodes CAIRDTADTQYF.

This chain connects TRBV12-3 or TRBV12-4 to TRBJ1-1; maybe TRBD1 (5 bases). This CDR3 is 15 amino acids long. V lost 6 bases and J 5 bases, leaving 19 bases between the germline ends. The CDR3 here is CASRPTGPGRTEAFF. CDR3 coding DNA: TGTGCCAGCAGACCGACGGGACCTGGGAGGACTGAAGCTTTCTTT.

The CDR3 DNA reads TGTGCCAGCAGCCGCGGGGCTAGCGGGGGGGCCGGGTCCTACGAGCAGTACTTC. It specifies CASSRGASGGAGSYEQYF. The chain links TRBV3-1 to TRBJ2-7; 12 bases fit TRBD2. The germline CDR1 and CDR2 sequences are LGHDT and YNNKEL (reference sequence). The junction had 11 bases not matched to a gene; V was cut back by 4 bases and J by 1 base. The CDR3 runs 18 residues.

V and J are TRBV5-5 and TRBJ2-1, with unresolved D. Per the germline V gene, CDR1 is SGHKS and CDR2 is YYEKEE (reference sequence). The V and J ends lost 0 bases and 12 bases respectively, with 28 bases between them. The CDR3 contains 18 residues. The CDR3 DNA reads as TGTGCCAGCAGCTTGGAGCATTACCGGACCCCCTCCACAACCCGGCAGTTCTTC. This gives the protein CASSLEHYRTPSTTRQFF.

This clonotype was found a few times. The chain couples TRBV15 to TRBJ1-4, with D unclear. Germline V gene sequence: CDR1 LNHNV, CDR2 YYDKDF (reference sequence). Between the trimmed V and J ends, which lost 0 bases and 7 bases, there was a span of 12 bases. This CDR3 has 15 amino acids. The CDR3 DNA follows: TGTGCCACCAGCAGAGACGGGCAGGCGAGTGAAAAACTGTTTTTT. Translation gives CATSRDGQASEKLFF. Looking up the rest from reference TRBV15 and TRBJ1-4 gives the full variable domain: DAMVIQNPRYQVTQFGKPVTLSCSQTLNHNVMYWYQQKSSQAPKLLFHYYDKDFNNEADTPDNFQSRRPNTSFCFLDIRSPGLGDTAMYLCATSRDGQASEKLFFGSGTQLSVL.

The chain employs TRBV29-1 and TRBJ2-4; 9 nucleotides agree with TRBD1. The CDR3 covers 14 residues. V lost 5 bases to trimming and J lost 6 bases; unmatched junction nucleotides: 8. Germline V CDR1 and CDR2: SQVTM, ANQGSEA. CDR3 region: CSVRGRQGVNIQYF. DNA of the CDR3: TGCAGCGTTAGGGGCCGACAGGGGGTAAACATTCAGTACTTC.

The V gene is TRBV9, the J gene TRBJ1-1, with TRBD1 identical over 8 bases. Per germline, CDR1 SGDLS and CDR2 YYNGEE. Trimming removed 4 bases from V and 7 bases from J; junction bases left unmatched: 9. This CDR3 comprises 14 residues. The CDR3 nucleotides read TGTGCCAGCAGCTCCGGACAGGGAAAGGGTGAAGCTTTCTTT. Translation gives CASSSGQGKGEAFF.

CDR3 bases: TGTGCCACCAGCGAGGGCGACTACACTGAAGCTTTCTTT. As protein: CATSEGDYTEAFF. This chain connects TRBV15 to TRBJ1-1; D remains unclear. CDR3 length: 13 residues. Germline assignment: CDR1 LNHNV and CDR2 YYDKDF (reference sequence). With 5 bases removed from V and 3 bases from J, the gap between germline ends came to 10 bases.

The chain links TRBV4-3 to TRBJ2-2; D unclear. CDR1 is LGHNA, CDR2 YSLEER, per germline. The length of the CDR3 is 13 residues. The V and J ends lost 0 bases and 7 bases respectively, with 6 bases between them. Written as DNA, the CDR3 is TGCGCCAGCAGCCAAGAAGCCGGCGGGGAGCTGTTTTTT. This codes for CASSQEAGGELFF.

The chain uses TRBV12-3 or TRBV12-4 and TRBJ2-6; D may be TRBD2 (6 bases). The CDR3 has 15 residues. V was pared by 3 bases and J by 4 bases, with 10 bases between. CDR3 nucleotide sequence: TGTGCCAGCAGTTTGGAGGGGTTCGGGGCCAACGTCCTGACTTTC. It yields the protein CASSLEGFGANVLTF.

This clonotype was counted only a few times. V and J are TRBV7-2 and TRBJ2-5, with 7 bases aligning to TRBD1. The germline gives CDR1 SGHTA, CDR2 FQGNSA. This CDR3 comprises 14 residues. The V and J ends lost 6 bases and 5 bases, in that order; junction bases with no gene match: 9. CDR3 sequence reads: CASSGKGARETQYF. CDR3 bases: TGTGCCAGCAGTGGGAAGGGGGCAAGGGAGACCCAGTACTTC.

The chain combines TRBV20-1 with TRBJ2-7; D is ambiguous. V was trimmed by 3 bases and J by 3 bases, leaving 9 bases between them. This CDR3 is 12 amino acids long. The germline V gene encodes CDR1 DFQATT and CDR2 SNEGSKA (reference sequence). Written as DNA, the CDR3 is TGCAGTGCTAGCGGGCGATACTACGAGCAGTACTTC. The encoded protein is CSASGRYYEQYF.

This clonotype was picked up many times. The chain uses TRBV10-3 and TRBJ2-7; 9 bases are shared with TRBD1. The CDR3 loop spans 15 amino acids. Germline V CDR1 and CDR2: ENHRY, SYGVKD. The ends lost 5 bases at V and 4 bases at J; junction bases unmatched: 9. CDR3 sequence (DNA): TGTGCCATCAGTAGATACCTGGGGACAGGGTACGAGCAGTACTTC. Its translation is CAISRYLGTGYEQYF.

The table lists this clonotype with many counts. This chain connects TRBV15 to TRBJ2-7; 9 nucleotides line up with TRBD1. Germline assignment: CDR1 LNHNV and CDR2 YYDKDF (reference sequence). V lost 3 bases to trimming and J lost 3 bases; unmatched junction nucleotides: 6. The CDR3 covers 15 residues. CDR3: CATSRGQGSLYEQYF. The CDR3 nucleotides are TGTGCCACCAGCAGGGGACAGGGAAGCCTCTACGAGCAGTACTTC. Full variable domain (missing parts from reference TRBV15 and TRBJ2-7): DAMVIQNPRYQVTQFGKPVTLSCSQTLNHNVMYWYQQKSSQAPKLLFHYYDKDFNNEADTPDNFQSRRPNTSFCFLDIRSPGLGDTAMYLCATSRGQGSLYEQYFGPGTRLTVT.

The chain recombines TRBV5-1 with TRBJ1-4; 7 nucleotides match TRBD1. The CDR3 runs 12 residues. The V segment lost 8 bases and the J segment 4 bases; nucleotides outside the gene matches: 2. The germline gives CDR1 SGHRS, CDR2 YFSETQ. The CDR3 protein is CASRDSNEKLFF. The CDR3 DNA reads as TGCGCCAGTCGGGACAGTAATGAAAAACTGTTTTTT.

A few counts support this clonotype. This chain connects TRBV5-1 to TRBJ2-1, with D possibly TRBD2 on 6 matching bases. Trimming removed 4 bases at V and 4 bases at J, with 18 bases between. CDR1 is SGHRS, CDR2 YFSETQ, per germline. This CDR3 has 16 residues. The CDR3 sequence: CASSSGGVAAYNEQFF. The DNA for the CDR3 is TGCGCCAGCAGCAGTGGCGGGGTGGCGGCTTACAATGAGCAGTTCTTC.